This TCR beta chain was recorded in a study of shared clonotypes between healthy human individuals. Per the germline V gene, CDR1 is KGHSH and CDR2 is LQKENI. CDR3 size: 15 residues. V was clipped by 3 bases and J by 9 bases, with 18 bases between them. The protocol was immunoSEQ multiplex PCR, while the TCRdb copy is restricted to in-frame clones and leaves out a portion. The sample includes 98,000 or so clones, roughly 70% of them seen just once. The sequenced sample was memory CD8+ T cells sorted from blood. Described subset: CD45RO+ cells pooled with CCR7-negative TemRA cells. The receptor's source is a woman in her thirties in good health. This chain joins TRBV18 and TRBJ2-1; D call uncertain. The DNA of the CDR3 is TGTGCCAGCTCACCCACAGCAGATACTCTCGGTGAGCAGTTCTTC. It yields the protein CASSPTADTLGEQFF.